Following are 24 T cell receptor beta chains from one sample sequenced in a study of CD8+ T cells in alopecia areata. Described treatment: oral pan-JAK inhibitor, 5-10 mg twice daily. Isolated RNA was reverse transcribed into cDNA used as the sequencing template. Profiled with immunoSEQ multiplex PCR; TCRdb holds only in-frame clones, not every one. The sample carries hundreds of thousands of clones, approximately 65% recorded once. Sample: CD4+ T cells sorted from blood, taken at week 44, from a patient treated with tofacitinib. The origin of the receptors is a human donor with alopecia areata.

This chain uses TRBV10-2 with TRBJ2-4; D may be TRBD1 or TRBD2 (7 bases each). Germline lookup yields CDR1 WSHSY and CDR2 SAAADI. Trimming removed 7 bases from V and 8 bases from J, with 9 bases in between. The CDR3 covers 11 residues. The CDR3 reads CASTGGDIQYF. The CDR3, as DNA: TGCGCCAGCACAGGGGGGGACATTCAGTACTTC.

The chain carries TRBV2 and TRBJ2-3, with 8 bases fitting TRBD2. CDR1 and CDR2 (germline): SNHLY, FYNNEI. The CDR3 extends over 14 amino acids. The trim removed 4 bases at V and 1 base at J, leaving 1 base unmatched. Written as DNA, the CDR3 is TGTGCCAGCAGTGGGGGACTAGGCACAGATACGCAGTATTTT. This gives the protein CASSGGLGTDTQYF.

J is TRBJ1-3 and V is TRBV2; 11 nucleotides match TRBD1. The length of the CDR3 is 15 residues. Germline trimming cut 7 bases from V and 4 bases from J; bases unmatched to any gene: 6. CDR1 is SNHLY, CDR2 FYNNEI, per germline. In DNA form, the CDR3 reads TGTGCCAGCACCAGGACAGGGGGCGAGGGAAACACCATATATTTT. Amino acids: CASTRTGGEGNTIYF. Full variable domain (remainder filled in from reference TRBV2 and TRBJ1-3): EPEVTQTPSHQVTQMGQEVILRCVPISNHLYFYWYRQILGQKVEFLVSFYNNEISEKSEIFDDQFSVERPDGSNFTLKIRSTKLEDSAMYFCASTRTGGEGNTIYFGEGSWLTVV.

This clone turned up a few times. Other DNA sequences within the sample encode an identical CDR3. CDR3 residues: CSVGGEETQYF. As DNA, the CDR3 is TGCAGCGTTGGGGGGGAAGAGACCCAGTACTTC. The V gene is TRBV29-1, the J gene TRBJ2-5; weak D call: TRBD2 (6 bases). The CDR3 extends over 11 amino acids. Trimming left V 4 bases short and J 3 bases short, with 6 bases between. Germline CDR1 SQVTM, CDR2 ANQGSEA. The full variable domain, rest sourced from reference TRBV29-1 and TRBJ2-5, is SAVISQKPSRDICQRGTSLTIQCQVDSQVTMMFWYRQQPGQSLTLIATANQGSEATYESGFVIDKFPISRPNLTFSTLTVSNMSPEDSSIYLCSVGGEETQYFGPGTRLLVL.

The chain employs TRBV25-1 and TRBJ2-7; 10 bases fit TRBD1. This CDR3 contains 15 residues. With 3 bases clipped from V and 5 bases from J, the junction kept 7 bases outside the gene matches. Germline assignment: CDR1 MGHDK and CDR2 SYGVNS. CDR3 bases: TGTGCCAGCAGTGATGACAGGGGGCATTCCGACGAGCAGTACTTC. This sequence encodes CASSDDRGHSDEQYF.

In this sample, this clone turned up once. The CDR3 nucleotides read TGCGCCAGCAGCCAAGTTGGCCCTGGCAGGGGAAATGAGCAGTTCTTC. This encodes CASSQVGPGRGNEQFF. This rearrangement joins TRBV4-3 to TRBJ2-1, with D possibly matching TRBD1 (6 bases). The CDR3 totals 16 residues. CDR1 is LGHNA, CDR2 YSLEER, per germline. V was pared by 1 base and J by 7 bases, with 17 bases between.

This chain connects TRBV2 to TRBJ1-2; D gene uncertain. In germline, CDR1 is SNHLY, CDR2 FYNNEI. V lost 6 bases and J lost 5, with 10 bases in between. The CDR3 has 12 amino acids. CDR3 bases: TGTGCCAGCAGCTACGCCGGTTATGGCTACACCTTC. Translation: CASSYAGYGYTF.

The CDR3 nucleotides are TGCGCCAGCACCCAAAGGAGGGGACAGGGGGATTACGAGCAGTACTTC. Protein: CASTQRRGQGDYEQYF. This rearrangement joins TRBV23-1 to TRBJ2-5; 11 nucleotides agree with TRBD1. The J call may not be correct, given that the DNA end is closer to TRBJ2-7. TRBV23-1 is an open reading frame whose function is uncertain. This CDR3 contains 16 residues.

The chain combines TRBV5-6 with TRBJ2-7; D possibly matches TRBD1 or TRBD2 (5 bases each). The germline V and J ends were trimmed by 4 bases and 7 bases, with 12 bases remaining between them. CDR3 length: 12 residues. Looked up from germline, CDR1 is SGHDT and CDR2 is YYEEEE. The CDR3 protein is CASSPGTWEQYF. In DNA, the CDR3 is TGTGCCAGCAGCCCTGGGACGTGGGAGCAGTACTTC. Full variable domain (outside the CDR3, taken from reference TRBV5-6 and TRBJ2-7): DAGVTQSPTHLIKTRGQQVTLRCSPKSGHDTVSWYQQALGQGPQFIFQYYEEEERQRGNFPDRFSGHQFPNYSSELNVNALLLGDSALYLCASSPGTWEQYFGPGTRLTVT.

The CDR3 region is CSVMGLERGGVDEQFF. The CDR3 DNA is TGCAGCGTTATGGGGTTGGAGCGGGGGGGTGTGGATGAGCAGTTCTTC. The chain employs TRBV29-1 and TRBJ2-1, with 10 bases matching TRBD2. The CDR3 runs 16 residues. With 5 bases clipped from V and 8 bases from J, the junction kept 15 bases outside the gene matches. Germline V gene sequence: CDR1 SQVTM, CDR2 ANQGSEA.

This clone was counted between two and nine times. The gene calls are TRBV2 and TRBJ1-1; D possibly corresponds to TRBD1 (5 bases). CDR1 and CDR2 (germline): SNHLY, FYNNEI. Trimming left V 7 bases short and J 0 bases short, with 9 bases between. There are 13 residues in the CDR3. Written as DNA, the CDR3 is TGTGCCAGCACGGGGGAGCTGAACACTGAAGCTTTCTTT. It yields the protein CASTGELNTEAFF. The variable domain in full, with the rest retrieved from reference TRBV2 and TRBJ1-1, is EPEVTQTPSHQVTQMGQEVILRCVPISNHLYFYWYRQILGQKVEFLVSFYNNEISEKSEIFDDQFSVERPDGSNFTLKIRSTKLEDSAMYFCASTGELNTEAFFGQGTRLTVV.

The J gene is TRBJ1-4, the V gene TRBV30, with TRBD1 as a possible D gene (6 bases). The length of the CDR3 is 15 residues. Between the trimmed V and J ends, which lost 1 base and 5 bases, there was a span of 14 bases. In germline, CDR1 is GTSNPN, CDR2 SVGIG (reference sequence). The chain's CDR3 is CAWSASGAKNEKLFF. CDR3 nucleotides: TGTGCCTGGAGTGCGTCGGGGGCCAAAAATGAAAAACTGTTTTTT. The whole variable domain, remainder taken from reference TRBV30 and TRBJ1-4, is SQTIHQWPATLVQPVGSPLSLECTVEGTSNPNLYWYRQAAGRGLQLLFYSVGIGQISSEVPQNLSASRPQDRQFILSSKKLLLSDSGFYLCAWSASGAKNEKLFFGSGTQLSVL.

The genes are TRBV4-2 and TRBJ2-4; 9 bases agree with TRBD1. The length of the CDR3 is 14 residues. V lost 2 bases and J lost 6; bases outside the gene matches: 2. CDR1 is LGHNA, CDR2 YNFKEQ, per germline. This CDR3 is CASSQRTGVNIQYF. Written as DNA, the CDR3 is TGTGCCAGCAGCCAACGGACAGGGGTAAACATTCAGTACTTC.

The CDR3 is CSVEGQGVEQYF. CDR3 coding DNA: TGCAGCGTTGAAGGACAGGGTGTCGAGCAGTACTTC. The chain has TRBV29-1 and TRBJ2-7; 7 nucleotides align to TRBD1. V was pared by 1 base and J by 6 bases, with 3 bases of the junction left unmatched. The CDR3 loop spans 12 amino acids. Germline-derived CDR1 and CDR2 are SQVTM and ANQGSEA.

The V call is TRBV2, the J call TRBJ2-2; tentatively, D is TRBD2 (5 bases). V lost 6 bases, J lost 1 base, and 12 bases lay in between. Germline V gives CDR1 SNHLY, CDR2 FYNNEI. The CDR3 contains 15 residues. The CDR3 loop reads CASRREGKNTGELFF. The DNA for the CDR3 is TGTGCCAGCAGGAGGGAAGGGAAGAACACCGGGGAGCTGTTTTTT.

A remark on this clone: This sample includes further DNA sequences coding for the same CDR3. The chain combines TRBV9 with TRBJ2-3; D unclear. This CDR3 is 12 amino acids long. The V gene's germline CDR1 is SGDLS and CDR2 YYNGEE. V was shortened by 0 bases and J by 5 bases, with 4 bases between the two germline ends. Here the CDR3 reads CASSVGVDTQYF. The CDR3 DNA sequence: TGTGCCAGCAGCGTAGGAGTAGATACGCAGTATTTT.

The chain employs TRBV14 and TRBJ2-5, with D tentatively TRBD1 (6 bases). The length of the CDR3 is 15 residues. V was shortened by 1 base and J by 4 bases, with 13 bases between the two germline ends. Germline values: CDR1 SGHDN, CDR2 FVKESK. CDR3 loop: CASSQGPTTGETQYF. The DNA of the CDR3 is TGTGCCAGCAGCCAAGGCCCGACGACAGGAGAGACCCAGTACTTC.

The chain recombines TRBV27 with TRBJ2-7; D is perhaps TRBD1 (6 bases). The CDR3 consists of 15 residues. With 4 bases removed from V and 2 bases from J, the gap between germline ends came to 15 bases. The germline CDR1 and CDR2 sequences are MNHEY and SMNVEV (reference sequence). The CDR3 region is CASSSDGAGAYEQYF. CDR3 nucleotides: TGTGCCAGCAGTTCGGACGGGGCAGGGGCCTACGAGCAGTACTTC.

The genes are TRBV4-3 and TRBJ2-3; D is unresolved. The CDR3 is 14 residues long. V was pared by 0 bases and J by 1 base, with 5 bases between. Germline V gene lookup returns CDR1 LGHNA and CDR2 YSLEER. This CDR3 reads CASSQDAGTDTQYF. The CDR3, as DNA: TGCGCCAGCAGCCAAGATGCGGGCACAGATACGCAGTATTTT.

The rearrangement uses TRBV7-2 and TRBJ1-2; 8 nucleotides agree with TRBD1. The CDR3 covers 13 residues. V gave up 4 bases and J gave up 10 bases; unmatched junction bases: 8. Germline values: CDR1 SGHTA, CDR2 FQGNSA. This chain's CDR3 is CASSYLRGQPYTF. As DNA, the CDR3 is TGTGCCAGCAGCTACCTCAGGGGGCAACCCTACACCTTC.

The rearrangement links TRBV30 to TRBJ1-5, with 10 positions matching TRBD1. Germline V lookup: CDR1 GTSNPN, CDR2 SVGIG (reference sequence). V was pared by 3 bases and J by 5 bases, with 4 bases of the junction left unmatched. This CDR3 spans 14 amino acids. The DNA of the CDR3 is TGTGCCTGGAGCTCCGGGACAGGGGATCAGCCCCAGCATTTT. The encoded protein is CAWSSGTGDQPQHF.

This chain joins TRBV2 and TRBJ2-3, with D possibly matching TRBD2 (6 bases). The CDR3 contains 14 residues. V was clipped by 6 bases and J by 0 bases, with 10 bases between them. The germline V gene encodes CDR1 SNHLY and CDR2 FYNNEI. Here the CDR3 reads CASRGAGSTDTQYF. CDR3 in DNA: TGTGCCAGCAGGGGTGCGGGGAGCACAGATACGCAGTATTTT.

The chain is built from TRBV29-1 and TRBJ2-5; TRBD1 is a possible D gene (6 bases). The CDR3 is made up of 13 amino acids. Deletions cut 7 bases from V and 1 base from J, with 13 bases between. In germline, CDR1 is SQVTM, CDR2 ANQGSEA. CDR3 sequence: CSAAGVSQETQYF. CDR3 bases: TGCAGCGCCGCAGGGGTCTCCCAAGAGACCCAGTACTTC.

V usage is TRBV5-8 and J usage is TRBJ2-3; D is ambiguous. Germline V gene sequence: CDR1 SGHTS, CDR2 YDEGEE. V was pared by 0 bases and J by 2 bases, with 7 bases between. This CDR3 is built from 14 residues. This CDR3 reads CASSLGQDTDTQYF. The CDR3 DNA reads as TGTGCCAGCAGCTTGGGGCAGGACACAGATACGCAGTATTTT.